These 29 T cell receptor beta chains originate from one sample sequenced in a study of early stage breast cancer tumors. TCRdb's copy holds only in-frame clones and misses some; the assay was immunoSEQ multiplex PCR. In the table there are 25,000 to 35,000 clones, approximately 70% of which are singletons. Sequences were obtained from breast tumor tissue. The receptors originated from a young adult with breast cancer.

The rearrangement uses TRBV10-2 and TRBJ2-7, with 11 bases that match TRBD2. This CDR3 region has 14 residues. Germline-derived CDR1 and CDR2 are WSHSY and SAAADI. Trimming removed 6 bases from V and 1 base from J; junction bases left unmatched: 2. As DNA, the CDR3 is TGCGCCAGCAGGGGACTAGCGGCTTCCTACGAGCAGTACTTC. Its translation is CASRGLAASYEQYF.

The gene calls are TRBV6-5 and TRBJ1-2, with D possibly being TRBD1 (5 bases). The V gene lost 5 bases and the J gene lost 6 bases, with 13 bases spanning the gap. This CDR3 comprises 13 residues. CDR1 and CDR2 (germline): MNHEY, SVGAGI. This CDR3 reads CASSPGLKDGYTF. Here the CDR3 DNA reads TGTGCCAGCAGTCCGGGACTCAAAGATGGCTACACCTTC.

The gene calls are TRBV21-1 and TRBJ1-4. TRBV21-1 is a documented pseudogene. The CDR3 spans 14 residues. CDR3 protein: CASSKVGLDEKLFF. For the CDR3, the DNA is TGTGCCAGCAGCAAAGTAGGGTTAGATGAAAAACTGTTTTTT.

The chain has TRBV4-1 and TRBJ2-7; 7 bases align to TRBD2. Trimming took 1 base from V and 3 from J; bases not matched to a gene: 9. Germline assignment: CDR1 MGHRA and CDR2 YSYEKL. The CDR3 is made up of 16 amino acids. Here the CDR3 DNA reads TGCGCCAGCAGCCAAGGGGGAGGGAAAGGCCGCTACGAGCAGTACTTC. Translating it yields CASSQGGGKGRYEQYF.

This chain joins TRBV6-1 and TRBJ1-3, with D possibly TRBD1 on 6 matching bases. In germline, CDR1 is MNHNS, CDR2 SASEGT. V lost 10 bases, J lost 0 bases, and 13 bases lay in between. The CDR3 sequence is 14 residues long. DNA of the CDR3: TGTGCCACCCGACAGGCTAACTCTGGAAACACCATATATTTT. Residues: CATRQANSGNTIYF.

The CDR3, as DNA: TGTGCCAGCAGCTTGGCCTCGGATACGCAGTATTTT. It codes for CASSLASDTQYF. This rearrangement joins TRBV11-3 to TRBJ2-3; D is undetermined. CDR1 and CDR2 (germline): SGHNT, YENEEA. With 3 bases removed from V and 6 bases from J, the gap between germline ends came to 7 bases. The CDR3 is 12 residues long. Complete variable domain (other parts from reference TRBV11-3 and TRBJ2-3): EAGVVQSPRYKIIEKKQPVAFWCNPISGHNTLYWYLQNLGQGPELLIRYENEEAVDDSQLPKDRFSAERLKGVDSTLKIQPAELGDSAVYLCASSLASDTQYFGPGTRLTVL.

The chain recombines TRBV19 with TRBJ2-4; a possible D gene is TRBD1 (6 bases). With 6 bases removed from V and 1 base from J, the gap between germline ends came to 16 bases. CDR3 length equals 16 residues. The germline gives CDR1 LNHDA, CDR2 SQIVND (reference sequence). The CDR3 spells CASRDSGGSAKNIQYF. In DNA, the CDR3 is TGTGCCAGTAGGGACAGTGGGGGATCGGCCAAAAACATTCAGTACTTC.

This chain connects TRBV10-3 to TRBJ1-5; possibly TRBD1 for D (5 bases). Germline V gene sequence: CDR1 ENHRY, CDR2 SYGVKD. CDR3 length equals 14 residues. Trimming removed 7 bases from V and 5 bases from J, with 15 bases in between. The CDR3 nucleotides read TGTGCCATCAAGGGAGGGGAAGGGGATCAGCCCCAGCATTTT. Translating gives CAIKGGEGDQPQHF.

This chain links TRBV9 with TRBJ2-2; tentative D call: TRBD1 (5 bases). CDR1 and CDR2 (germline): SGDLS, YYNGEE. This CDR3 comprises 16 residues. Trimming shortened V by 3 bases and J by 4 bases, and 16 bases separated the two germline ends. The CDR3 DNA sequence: TGTGCCAGCAGCGCAGCCACGACAGCGATCACCGGGGAGCTGTTTTTT. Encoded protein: CASSAATTAITGELFF.

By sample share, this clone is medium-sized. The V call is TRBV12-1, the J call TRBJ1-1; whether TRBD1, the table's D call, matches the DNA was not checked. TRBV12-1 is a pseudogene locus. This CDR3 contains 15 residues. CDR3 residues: CASSSIDRVDTEAFF. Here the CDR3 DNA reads TGTGCCAGCAGCTCGATCGACAGGGTAGACACTGAAGCTTTCTTT.

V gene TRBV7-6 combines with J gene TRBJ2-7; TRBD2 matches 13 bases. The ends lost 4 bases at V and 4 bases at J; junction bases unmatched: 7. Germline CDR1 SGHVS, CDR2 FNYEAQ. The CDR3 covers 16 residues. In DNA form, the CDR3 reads TGTGCCAGCAGCTCCTCCCTGACTAGCGGGGGGTACGAGCAGTACTTC. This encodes CASSSSLTSGGYEQYF.

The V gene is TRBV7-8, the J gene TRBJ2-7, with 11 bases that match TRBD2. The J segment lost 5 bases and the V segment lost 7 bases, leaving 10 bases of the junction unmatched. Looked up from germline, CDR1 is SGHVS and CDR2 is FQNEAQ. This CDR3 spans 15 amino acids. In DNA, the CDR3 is TGTGCCAGCACCAAACGGGGGACTAGCGGTCACGAGCAGTACTTC. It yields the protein CASTKRGTSGHEQYF.

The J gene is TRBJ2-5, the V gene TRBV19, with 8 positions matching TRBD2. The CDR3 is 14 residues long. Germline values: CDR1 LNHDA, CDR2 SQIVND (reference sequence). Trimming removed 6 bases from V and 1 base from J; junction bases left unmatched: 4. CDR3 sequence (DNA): TGTGCCAGTAGAATTAGCGGGACCCAAGAGACCCAGTACTTC. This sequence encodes CASRISGTQETQYF.

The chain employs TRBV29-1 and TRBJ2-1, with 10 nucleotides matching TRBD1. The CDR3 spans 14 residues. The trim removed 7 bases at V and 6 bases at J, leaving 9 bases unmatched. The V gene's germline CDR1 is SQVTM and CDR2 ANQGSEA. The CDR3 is CSAGGGQGINEQFF. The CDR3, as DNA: TGCAGCGCTGGAGGGGGACAGGGGATCAATGAGCAGTTCTTC.

CDR3 loop: CASGQQGGNTEAFF. The CDR3 nucleotides read TGTGCCAGCGGACAACAGGGAGGGAACACTGAAGCTTTCTTT. The J gene is TRBJ1-1, the V gene TRBV2; a weak D match, TRBD1 (6 bases). This CDR3 spans 14 amino acids. CDR1 SNHLY and CDR2 FYNNEI come from the germline V gene. The ends were cut back, 8 bases at V and 1 base at J, with 14 bases in the middle.

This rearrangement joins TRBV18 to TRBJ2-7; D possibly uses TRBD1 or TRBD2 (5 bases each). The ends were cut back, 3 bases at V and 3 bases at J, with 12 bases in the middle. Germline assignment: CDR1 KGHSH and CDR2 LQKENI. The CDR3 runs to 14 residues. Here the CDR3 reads CASSPRMGDYEQYF. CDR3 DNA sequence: TGTGCCAGCTCACCCCGTATGGGGGACTACGAGCAGTACTTC.

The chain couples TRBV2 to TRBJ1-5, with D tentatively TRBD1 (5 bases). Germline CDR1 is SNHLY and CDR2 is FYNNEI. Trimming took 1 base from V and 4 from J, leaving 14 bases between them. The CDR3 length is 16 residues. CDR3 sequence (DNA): TGTGCCAGCAGTGAAGATGGGGCGGTGAGGAATCAGCCCCAGCATTTT. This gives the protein CASSEDGAVRNQPQHF. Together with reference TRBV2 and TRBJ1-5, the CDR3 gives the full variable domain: EPEVTQTPSHQVTQMGQEVILRCVPISNHLYFYWYRQILGQKVEFLVSFYNNEISEKSEIFDDQFSVERPDGSNFTLKIRSTKLEDSAMYFCASSEDGAVRNQPQHFGDGTRLSIL.

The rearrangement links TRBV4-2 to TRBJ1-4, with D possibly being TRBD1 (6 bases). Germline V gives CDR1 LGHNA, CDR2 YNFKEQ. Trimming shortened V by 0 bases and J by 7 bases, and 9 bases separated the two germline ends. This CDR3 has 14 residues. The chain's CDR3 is CASSQEGHFEKLFF. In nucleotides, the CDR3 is TGTGCCAGCAGCCAAGAGGGACATTTTGAAAAACTGTTTTTT.

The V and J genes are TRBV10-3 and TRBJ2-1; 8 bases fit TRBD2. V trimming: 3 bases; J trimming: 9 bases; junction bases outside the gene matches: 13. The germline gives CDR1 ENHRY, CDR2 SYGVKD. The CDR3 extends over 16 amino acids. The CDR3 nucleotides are TGTGCCATCAGTGACGCGTCCAGCGGGAGTAGTGGTGAGCAGTTCTTC. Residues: CAISDASSGSSGEQFF.

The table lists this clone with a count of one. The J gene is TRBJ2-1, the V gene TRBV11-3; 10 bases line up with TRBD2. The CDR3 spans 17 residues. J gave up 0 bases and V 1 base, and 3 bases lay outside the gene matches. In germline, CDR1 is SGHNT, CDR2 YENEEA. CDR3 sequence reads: CASSLGAGGSSYNEQFF. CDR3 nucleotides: TGTGCCAGCAGCTTAGGAGCGGGAGGGAGCTCCTACAATGAGCAGTTCTTC.

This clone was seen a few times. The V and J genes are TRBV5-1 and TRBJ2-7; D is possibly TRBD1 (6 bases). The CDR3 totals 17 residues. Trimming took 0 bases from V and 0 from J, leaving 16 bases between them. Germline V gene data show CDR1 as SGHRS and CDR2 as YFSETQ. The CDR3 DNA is TGCGCCAGCAGCTTGGGTCAGGGGCGAACCTTCTCCTACGAGCAGTACTTC. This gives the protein CASSLGQGRTFSYEQYF.

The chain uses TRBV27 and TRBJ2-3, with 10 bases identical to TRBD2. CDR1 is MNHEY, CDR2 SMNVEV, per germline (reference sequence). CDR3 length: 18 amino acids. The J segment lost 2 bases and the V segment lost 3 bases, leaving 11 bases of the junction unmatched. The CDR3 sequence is CASSFLSPSGRDTDTQYF. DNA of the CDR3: TGTGCCAGCAGTTTCCTCTCCCCGAGCGGGAGGGACACAGATACGCAGTATTTT.

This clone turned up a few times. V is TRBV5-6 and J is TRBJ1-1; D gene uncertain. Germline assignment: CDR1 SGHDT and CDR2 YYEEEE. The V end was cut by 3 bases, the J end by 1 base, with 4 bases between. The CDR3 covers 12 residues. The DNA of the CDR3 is TGTGCCAGCAGCTGGGCGAACACTGAAGCTTTCTTT. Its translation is CASSWANTEAFF.

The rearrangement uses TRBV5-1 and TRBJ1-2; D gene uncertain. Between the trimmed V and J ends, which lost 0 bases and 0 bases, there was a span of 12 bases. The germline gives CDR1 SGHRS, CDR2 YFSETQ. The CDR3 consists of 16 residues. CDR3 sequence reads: CASSLAADWANYGYTF. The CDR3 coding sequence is TGCGCCAGCAGCTTGGCCGCCGATTGGGCTAACTATGGCTACACCTTC.

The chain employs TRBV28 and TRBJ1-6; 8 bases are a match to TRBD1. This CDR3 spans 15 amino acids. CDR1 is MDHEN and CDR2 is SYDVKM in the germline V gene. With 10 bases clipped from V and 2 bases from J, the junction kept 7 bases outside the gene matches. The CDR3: CAIKPQGAYNSPLHF. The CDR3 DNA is TGTGCCATCAAGCCACAGGGGGCCTATAATTCACCCCTCCACTTT. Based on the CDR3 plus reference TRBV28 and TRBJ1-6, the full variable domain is DVKVTQSSRYLVKRTGEKVFLECVQDMDHENMFWYRQDPGLGLRLIYFSYDVKMKEKGDIPEGYSVSREKKERFSLILESASTNQTSMYLCAIKPQGAYNSPLHFGNGTRLTVT.

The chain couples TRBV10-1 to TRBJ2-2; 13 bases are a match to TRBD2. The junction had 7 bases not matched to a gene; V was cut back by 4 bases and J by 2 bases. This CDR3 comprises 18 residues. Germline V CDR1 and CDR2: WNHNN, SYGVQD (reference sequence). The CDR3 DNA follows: TGCGCCAGCAGTGCGGGACTAGCGGGATGGATTAACACCGGGGAGCTGTTTTTT. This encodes CASSAGLAGWINTGELFF.

Here the CDR3 reads CASRGDSMNTEAFF. DNA for the CDR3: TGTGCCAGCAGGGGGGACAGCATGAACACTGAAGCTTTCTTT. This chain connects TRBV7-2 to TRBJ1-1, with TRBD1 matching over 7 bases. The CDR3 sequence is 14 residues long. J lost 0 bases, V lost 6 bases, and 4 bases had no gene match. Germline V gene lookup returns CDR1 SGHTA and CDR2 FQGNSA.

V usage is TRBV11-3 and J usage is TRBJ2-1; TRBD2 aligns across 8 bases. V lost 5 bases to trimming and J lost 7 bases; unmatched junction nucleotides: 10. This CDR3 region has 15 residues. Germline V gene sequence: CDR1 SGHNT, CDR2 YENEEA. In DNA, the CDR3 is TGTGCCAGCAGCCCCGAGGTAGCGGGAAGTAATGAGCAGTTCTTC. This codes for CASSPEVAGSNEQFF.

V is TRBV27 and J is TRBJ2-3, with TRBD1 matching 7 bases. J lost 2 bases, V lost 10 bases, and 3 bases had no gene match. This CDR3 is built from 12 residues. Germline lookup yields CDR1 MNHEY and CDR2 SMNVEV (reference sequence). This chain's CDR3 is CATTGLTDTQYF. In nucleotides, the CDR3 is TGTGCCACGACAGGGCTCACAGATACGCAGTATTTT.